This T cell receptor beta chain was observed in a study of blood T cell repertoires in COVID-19. Study information: Sample material is recorded as cDNA or gDNA derived from T cells, B-cell-depleted T cells, or PBMCs.

This clone was seen just once. Germline CDR1 reads SGHAT; CDR2 reads FQDESV (reference sequence). V lost 7 bases and J lost 2; bases outside the gene matches: 7. The CDR3 totals 15 residues. Participants' own reports of clinical history determined their cohort assignment. Recovery meant two consecutive negative NP/OP PCR tests, professional clearance, or resolved symptoms. Per the original data handling: Amplification of reference gene primers was used by the study to estimate nucleated cell counts. Here immunoSEQ multiplex PCR was the method, and the copy in TCRdb shows in-frame clones only, minus some. V and J calls plus clone size are reproduced from that table; the DNA served to infer D and trimming. The data contain 150,000 to 200,000 clones, roughly nine tenths of them singletons.

Sequenced: PBMCs or T cells enriched from blood (not recorded which). This clonotype originated in a woman aged 30 to 39 who had recovered from COVID-19. This chain links TRBV11-1 with TRBJ2-5, with 10 bases that match TRBD2. The CDR3 region is CASKTRTSGQETQYF. The CDR3 coding sequence is TGTGCCAGCAAGACTCGGACTAGCGGACAAGAGACCCAGTACTTC.